What follows describes a single TCR beta chain. Its antigen specificity is not known. Nothing much larger sits one base from this clone, and base qualities are not available. This record comes from a study of T cell repertoires in cytomegalovirus infection (dated by TCRdb to between 2019 and 2020). For the wider study: The peptide stimulations were aimed at well-studied HLA-B-restricted epitopes as well as recently identified HLA-C-restricted CMV epitopes, whose presentation resists viral immunomodulation. Donor HLA type was relevant to the analysis, because carriage of CMV infection together with the matching HLA type was indicated by public TCR beta signatures. What the authors observed across the whole study: Carriers of CMV infection plus the relevant HLA type were discriminated by the cumulative frequency of public TCR beta family members in the study cohort and in an independent approximately 400-donor cohort. The ex vivo response was dominated by HLA-C-restricted CMV-specific TCR beta clonotypes, which also provided the single most frequent clonotype in two of eight donors.

TCRdb records Illumina HiSeq 1500 as the sequencer. Using fastp at Q25 and MiXCR, TCRdb reprocessed the public reads and kept productive beta chains. Rows are combined by CDR3 protein, so each entry shows the most common genes and DNA. This sample lists about 69,000 distinct CDR3 sequences; 25% to 30% were detected once. 59% of the sample is held by the ten biggest clonotypes. This specimen's treatment or condition label, per the study, means: in vitro stimulation with specific CMV peptide epitopes to enrich CMV-specific T cells. Trimming removed 4 bases from V and 0 bases from J, leaving 12 bases between the germline ends. From the cysteine through the phenylalanine, the CDR3 covers 15 amino acids. Here the CDR3 DNA is all that survives: 45 bases in frame from base 1. The germline V gene provides CDR1 MNHEY and CDR2 SVGAGI.

The rearranged chain carries TRBV6-5 and TRBJ1-2, with TRBD1 tentatively as D gene (5 bases match). The clonotype was recovered from a human donor in good health (CMV status not recorded). Some clones in this sample may be carry-over from other donors' samples. The sequences come from CD8+ T cells from cultured PBMCs, collected from culture after CMV antigen stimulation. The CDR3 region: CASSSGGLANYGYTF. The DNA reads TGTGCCAGCAGTTCGGGGGGGTTGGCTAACTATGGCTACACCTTC.